This T cell receptor beta chain was captured by sequencing in a study of Ad26.COV2.S vaccination and SARS-CoV-2 variants (dated by TCRdb to about 2021). With respect to the entire study: Donors in the vaccine arm were drawn from COV1001, a multicentre, randomized, double-blind, placebo-controlled phase I-IIa trial testing Ad26.COV2.S in healthy adults. Ad26.COV2.S was administered intramuscularly at 5 x 10^10 or 1 x 10^11 viral particles, either as a single shot or as two shots given 56 days apart. TCRbeta repertoire sequencing was used to assess the specificity and breadth of SARS-CoV-2-reactive T cell receptors after Ad26.COV2.S vaccination. A total of 32 samples were included in the TCR-sequenced set, comprising approximately 20 Ad26.COV2.S vaccine recipients, 5 placebo recipients and 8 SARS-CoV-2 convalescent individuals. Trial participants were randomized into five groups of five, in which low-dose or high-dose Ad26.COV2.S was given once or twice, or placebo was given on both occasions. Blinding of investigators to trial group allocation was maintained during experiments and outcome assessment.

The immunoSEQ Assay was used to sequence TCRbeta CDR3 regions. After extraction, genomic DNA underwent amplification by bias-controlled multiplex PCR, followed by high-throughput sequencing. The authors' pipeline ran thus. To quantify the absolute abundance of every unique TCRbeta CDR3 region, sequences were collapsed and filtered. T cell fraction was estimated by normalizing TCRbeta template counts to usable DNA, which was measured by amplifying reference genes present in all nucleated cells. Repertoire TCRs were annotated as SARS-CoV-2-specific when V gene, CDR3 amino acid sequence and J gene were exactly matched to a known reactive TCR set. MIRA supplied the reference SARS-CoV-2 TCR set, which was filtered for enrichment in COVID-19-positive ImmuneCODE repertoires so that public or cross-reactive TCRs were removed. Drawing on the MIRA antigens, annotated TCRs were analysed further at the level of specific ORF or position within ORF. Breadth was defined as the number of annotated unique rearrangements divided by the total number of unique productive rearrangements, and depth was defined as the summed frequency of the annotated unique rearrangements. Two-sided Wilcoxon rank-sum tests were used to compare TCR breadth between groups. Not all clones reach the TCRdb copy of this immuneACCESS table, which keeps in-frame sequences only. Checked studies attribute under half of the gap to unresolved V genes and leave the rest unexplained. V, J and clone size were drawn from that table, and D and trimming were deduced from the DNA. Counted in this sample were about 280,000 clones; about 90% of them appeared once. The top ten clonotypes cover less than 3.5% of the sample.

This sample's treatment or condition label indicates: around 19 received Ad26.COV2.S at low or high dose, single or two shots; about five received placebo; per-sample allocation not given. Repertoires of vaccine and placebo recipients were sequenced from samples collected on day 63 after the first injection. In Cohort 1b, about two dozen adults aged 18-55 years were enrolled at a single site in Boston, USA, between 29 July and 7 August 2020. As a vaccine, Ad26.COV2.S was a replication-incompetent adenovirus type 26 vector that expressed a prefusion-stabilized SARS-CoV-2 spike protein derived from the original Wuhan strain. CDR1 and CDR2 were assigned from the germline V gene as SNHLY and FYNNEI. Trimming leaves V shorter by 4 bases and J shorter by 5 bases, with the junction holding 9 bases beyond the gene matches. The CDR3 runs 15 residues from the cysteine to the phenylalanine. Only CDR3 DNA is held: 45 bases, read in frame from base 1.

Study-level results and caveats: Compared with placebo recipients, Ad26.COV2.S recipients showed higher spike-specific TCR breadth (P = 0.0014). Comparable non-spike TCR breadth was observed between vaccine and placebo recipients, consistent with only spike being contained in the vaccine. The authors noted that the TCR breadth and depth analyses may have underestimated total T cell responses. After vaccination, substantial breadth of spike-specific CD8+ and CD4+ T cell responses was reported. The study was not powered to compare responses between vaccine doses or regimens.

As concerns this clone: This receptor's antigen is unknown. No base quality information exists; no much larger clone differs at one position.

The specimen was peripheral blood, collected in a trial of Ad26.COV2.S vaccine versus placebo. The V and J segments used are TRBV2 and TRBJ2-5; 8 bases in between match TRBD2. The TCR comes from a person between 18 and 65 years old who received the Ad26.COV2.S COVID-19 vaccine or a placebo. The nucleotide sequence reads as follows: TGTGCCAGCAGTGTAGGAGCGGGAGTAGCTGAGACCCAGTACTTC. This yields the protein CASSVGAGVAETQYF.